This entry lists 10 T cell receptor beta chains sequenced from one sample in a study of PD-1 blockade in classical Hodgkin lymphoma. Clones were read by immunoSEQ multiplex PCR, and TCRdb kept only the in-frame ones, dropping some. The sample has more than 90,000 clones, roughly 76% seen once; the top ten hold under 20%. Brentuximab vedotin exposure varied among the patients, all of whom had relapsed after autologous stem cell transplantation. Here the sequenced sample was peripheral blood mononuclear cells (PBMCs), taken before the second cycle of nivolumab. These receptors came from a human donor with classical Hodgkin lymphoma.

The rearrangement joins TRBV7-9 to TRBJ2-7, with no clear D. V was trimmed by 1 base and J by 4 bases, leaving 26 bases between them. The CDR3 consists of 19 residues. Per the germline V gene, CDR1 is SEHNR and CDR2 is FQNEAQ (reference sequence). This chain's CDR3 is CASSLGAFSLDEVAYEQYF. The CDR3 coding sequence is TGTGCCAGCAGCTTAGGGGCCTTCAGCCTAGATGAGGTAGCATACGAGCAGTACTTC.

Only a few counts were recorded for this clone. This sample includes further DNA sequences coding for the same CDR3. The V call is TRBV5-1, the J call TRBJ2-3; D may match TRBD1 or TRBD2 (6 bases each). The CDR3 is 16 amino acids. Trimming removed 0 bases from V and 2 bases from J, with 13 bases in between. Germline V gives CDR1 SGHRS, CDR2 YFSETQ. The CDR3 spells CASSLVLGGSTDTQYF. In DNA, the CDR3 is TGCGCCAGCAGCTTGGTTTTAGGGGGGTCCACAGATACGCAGTATTTT. Variable domain in full (rest from reference TRBV5-1 and TRBJ2-3): KAGVTQTPRYLIKTRGQQVTLSCSPISGHRSVSWYQQTPGQGLQFLFEYFSETQRNKGNFPGRFSGRQFSNSRSEMNVSTLELGDSALYLCASSLVLGGSTDTQYFGPGTRLTVL.

This sequence joins TRBV2 and TRBJ2-5; 12 bases are a match to TRBD2. Losses at the gene ends were 5 bases for V and 4 bases for J; bases not matched to a gene: 8. The germline V gene encodes CDR1 SNHLY and CDR2 FYNNEI. The CDR3 consists of 16 residues. CDR3 residues: CASSPQTSGSGETQYF. The CDR3 DNA sequence: TGTGCCAGCAGTCCCCAGACTAGCGGGAGTGGAGAGACCCAGTACTTC.

The rearrangement uses TRBV7-2 and TRBJ2-7; 8 bases are shared with TRBD1. Germline values: CDR1 SGHTA, CDR2 FQGNSA. Trimming at V came to 5 bases and at J to 2 bases, leaving 2 bases not matched to a gene. The CDR3 loop spans 13 amino acids. The CDR3 bases are TGTGCCAGCAGCGGGGACAGGACCTACGAGCAGTACTTC. Amino acids: CASSGDRTYEQYF. The whole variable domain, filled in from reference TRBV7-2 and TRBJ2-7, reads GAGVSQSPSNKVTEKGKDVELRCDPISGHTALYWYRQSLGQGLEFLIYFQGNSAPDKSGLPSDRFSAERTGGSVSTLTIQRTQQEDSAVYLCASSGDRTYEQYFGPGTRLTVT.

On this clone itself: The junction and the germline gene differ at one end; a read error may be behind it. The rearrangement uses TRBV5-5 and TRBJ2-7; D not resolved. Per germline, CDR1 SGHKS and CDR2 YYEKEE (reference sequence). The CDR3 runs 13 residues. This chain's CDR3 is CASTLVLMGEQYF. CDR3 in DNA: TGTGCCAGCACCTTGGTACTGATGGGCGAGCAGTACTTC.

In its sample, this clone was seen once. V gene TRBV18 combines with J gene TRBJ1-1, with 7 bases fitting TRBD1. The V gene's germline CDR1 is KGHSH and CDR2 LQKENI. V trimming: 3 bases; J trimming: 6 bases; junction bases outside the gene matches: 7. The CDR3 covers 14 residues. The CDR3 here is CASSPGQGVSEAFF. CDR3 sequence (DNA): TGTGCCAGCTCACCCGGTCAGGGGGTATCTGAAGCTTTCTTT.

The V call is TRBV14, the J call TRBJ2-3; the match to TRBD2 covers 7 bases. CDR1 is SGHDN and CDR2 is FVKESK in the germline V gene. The CDR3 is made up of 13 amino acids. V was clipped by 4 bases and J by 9 bases; unmatched bases: 7. The CDR3 coding sequence is TGTGCCAGCAGCCGGGAGGGACCGCGGACGCAGTATTTT. It translates to CASSREGPRTQYF.

The chain is built from TRBV7-2 and TRBJ2-7, with 8 bases that match TRBD2. This CDR3 has 15 residues. The V segment lost 5 bases and the J segment 4 bases; nucleotides outside the gene matches: 10. Germline CDR1 and CDR2: SGHTA and FQGNSA. CDR3 loop: CASSLNAGLVYEQYF. As DNA, the CDR3 is TGTGCCAGCAGCCTCAACGCGGGACTAGTTTACGAGCAGTACTTC. The full variable domain, with the rest looked up from reference TRBV7-2 and TRBJ2-7, is GAGVSQSPSNKVTEKGKDVELRCDPISGHTALYWYRQSLGQGLEFLIYFQGNSAPDKSGLPSDRFSAERTGGSVSTLTIQRTQQEDSAVYLCASSLNAGLVYEQYFGPGTRLTVT.

In its sample, this clone was seen once. The V gene is TRBV7-9, the J gene TRBJ2-2; D is unresolved. Germline CDR1 reads SEHNR; CDR2 reads FQNEAQ (reference sequence). With 5 bases removed from V and 4 bases from J, the gap between germline ends came to 17 bases. This CDR3 is 16 amino acids long. CDR3 sequence reads: CASSPIRPMSTGELFF. In DNA form, the CDR3 reads TGTGCCAGCAGCCCTATCCGCCCTATGTCCACCGGGGAGCTGTTTTTT.

This chain connects TRBV21-1 to TRBJ2-7. TRBV21-1 has pseudogene status. The CDR3 spans 14 residues. CDR3 DNA sequence: TGTGCCAGCAGCACCGAGACGACGAGGACCGAGCAGTACTTC. Its translation: CASSTETTRTEQYF.